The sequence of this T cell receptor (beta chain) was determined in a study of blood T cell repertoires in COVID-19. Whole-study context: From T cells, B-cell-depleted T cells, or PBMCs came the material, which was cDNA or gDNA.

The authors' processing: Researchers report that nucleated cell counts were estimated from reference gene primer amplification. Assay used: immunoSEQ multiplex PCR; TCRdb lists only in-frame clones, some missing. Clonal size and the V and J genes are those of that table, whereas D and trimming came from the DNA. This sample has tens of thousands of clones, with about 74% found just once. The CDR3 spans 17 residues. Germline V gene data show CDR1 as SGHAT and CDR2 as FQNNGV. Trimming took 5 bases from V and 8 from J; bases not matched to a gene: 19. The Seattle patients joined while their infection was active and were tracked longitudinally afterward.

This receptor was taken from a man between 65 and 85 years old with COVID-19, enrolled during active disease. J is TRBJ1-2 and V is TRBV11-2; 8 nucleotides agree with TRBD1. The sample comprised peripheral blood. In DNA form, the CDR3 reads TGTGCCAGCAGCGGGGGGAGGACAGGGAGTGGTCATAAGGGCTACACCTTC. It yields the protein CASSGGRTGSGHKGYTF.